This TCR beta chain was sequenced for a study of blood T cell repertoires in COVID-19. Whole-study context: There were acute and convalescent COVID-19 samples, and they came from the United States, Italy and Spain.

In the authors' methods: The assay estimated nucleated cells by amplifying reference gene primers. Repertoires were generated with immunoSEQ multiplex PCR, while TCRdb's copy carries only in-frame clones and drops some. The D gene and trimming were derived from the DNA, and the V and J assignments and clone size from that table. The data hold about 240,000 clones, with around 85% observed a single time. CDR1 is SGHTS and CDR2 is YDEGEE in the germline V gene. This CDR3 has 15 amino acids. The V end lost 9 bases, the J end lost 6 bases, and 19 bases lay between the germline ends. The source material was peripheral blood. This clonotype was obtained from a woman of 80 years or more with acute or convalescent COVID-19. The J gene is TRBJ1-6, the V gene TRBV5-8, with D perhaps matching TRBD1 (6 bases). This CDR3 reads CATTREGRGNSPLHF. CDR3 nucleotides: TGTGCCACCACCCGGGAGGGCAGGGGTAATTCACCCCTCCACTTT. The full variable domain, in which reference TRBV5-8 and TRBJ1-6 provide the parts outside the CDR3, is EAGVTQSPTHLIKTRGQQATLRCSPISGHTSVYWYQQALGLGLQFLLWYDEGEERNRGNFPPRFSGRQFPNYSSELNVNALELEDSALYLCATTREGRGNSPLHFGNGTRLTVT.